These T cell receptor beta chains were read from a single sample in a study of beta chain features in type 1 diabetes. Libraries were prepared by immunoSEQ multiplex PCR; TCRdb keeps only in-frame clonotypes and omits some of them. The sample shows 250,000 to 300,000 clones, around 25% of them seen only once. Material: naive CD4+ T cells from blood. The receptors derive from a woman aged 25-40 years with type 1 diabetes. The CDR3 runs from the conserved cysteine through the conserved F or W. The D gene is left open where the match is weak. The listing skips clone size in some rows; elsewhere it reads once, few, many or a size class.

D gene: TRBD2; clone size: few; J gene: TRBJ2-5; CDR3 length: 16; V gene: TRBV6-5; CDR3 protein: CASSYSLTSGLETQYF; CDR3 DNA: TGTGCCAGCAGTTATTCCTTGACTAGCGGGTTGGAGACCCAGTACTTC
D gene: -; clone size: -; J gene: TRBJ2-3; CDR3 length: 17; V gene: TRBV18; CDR3 protein: CASSLNGQYPSTDTQYF; CDR3 DNA: TGTGCCAGCTCACTGAACGGACAGTATCCTAGCACAGATACGCAGTATTTT
D gene: -; clone size: -; J gene: TRBJ2-6; CDR3 length: 16; V gene: TRBV14; CDR3 protein: CASSQDLGSGANVLTF; CDR3 DNA: TGTGCCAGCAGCCAAGATCTCGGGTCTGGGGCCAACGTCCTGACTTTC
D gene: TRBD1; clone size: -; J gene: TRBJ2-5; CDR3 length: 16; V gene: TRBV7-9; CDR3 protein: CASSVTRGQGQETQYF; CDR3 DNA: TGTGCCAGCAGCGTTACCCGAGGACAGGGGCAAGAGACCCAGTACTTC
D gene: -; clone size: few; J gene: TRBJ1-4; CDR3 length: 13; V gene: TRBV30; CDR3 protein: CAWHEWGPGELFF; CDR3 DNA: TGTGCCTGGCACGAATGGGGGCCAGGGGAACTGTTTTTT
D gene: TRBD2; clone size: few; J gene: TRBJ2-7; CDR3 length: 15; V gene: TRBV18; CDR3 protein: CASSPPTQRESEQYF; CDR3 DNA: TGTGCCAGCTCACCACCAACGCAGCGGGAAAGTGAGCAGTACTTC
D gene: TRBD1; clone size: few; J gene: TRBJ1-1; CDR3 length: 16; V gene: TRBV29-1; CDR3 protein: CSVEDRHRGRRSEAFF; CDR3 DNA: TGCAGCGTTGAAGATCGGCACAGGGGGCGGAGAAGTGAAGCTTTCTTT
D gene: -; clone size: -; J gene: TRBJ2-1; CDR3 length: 15; V gene: TRBV10-3; CDR3 protein: CAISEGRGYYNEQFF; CDR3 DNA: TGTGCCATCAGCGAAGGTAGGGGTTACTACAATGAGCAGTTCTTC
D gene: -; clone size: few; J gene: TRBJ2-6; CDR3 length: 17; V gene: TRBV9; CDR3 protein: CASSVATGSSGANVLTF; CDR3 DNA: TGTGCCAGCAGCGTAGCTACAGGGAGCTCTGGGGCCAACGTCCTGACTTTC
D gene: TRBD1; clone size: few; J gene: TRBJ2-5; CDR3 length: 15; V gene: TRBV2; CDR3 protein: CASSASGQGWETQYF; CDR3 DNA: TGTGCCAGCAGTGCCTCTGGACAGGGCTGGGAGACCCAGTACTTC
D gene: -; clone size: -; J gene: TRBJ1-5; CDR3 length: 17; V gene: TRBV4-1; CDR3 protein: CASSQGARYSSNQPQHF; CDR3 DNA: TGCGCCAGCAGCCAAGGGGCTCGTTATTCCAGCAATCAGCCCCAGCATTTT
D gene: -; clone size: -; J gene: TRBJ2-7; CDR3 length: 11; V gene: TRBV28; CDR3 protein: CASSLGSEQYF; CDR3 DNA: TGTGCCAGCAGCCTAGGTTCCGAGCAGTACTTC
D gene: TRBD2; clone size: few; J gene: TRBJ2-3; CDR3 length: 14; V gene: TRBV28; CDR3 protein: CASSFAGRADTQYF; CDR3 DNA: TGTGCCAGCAGTTTTGCGGGGAGGGCAGATACGCAGTATTTT
D gene: -; clone size: few; J gene: TRBJ1-2; CDR3 length: 13; V gene: TRBV29-1; CDR3 protein: CSVGGIQGGGYTF; CDR3 DNA: TGCAGCGTTGGGGGGATCCAGGGAGGCGGCTACACCTTC
D gene: TRBD2; clone size: -; J gene: TRBJ2-5; CDR3 length: 16; V gene: TRBV5-4; CDR3 protein: CASSPAASGPQETQYF; CDR3 DNA: TGTGCCAGCAGCCCGGCTGCTAGCGGGCCGCAAGAGACCCAGTACTTC
D gene: -; clone size: -; J gene: TRBJ2-7; CDR3 length: 14; V gene: TRBV7-9; CDR3 protein: CASSSTRGSDEQYF; CDR3 DNA: TGTGCCAGCAGCTCTACCCGGGGGAGCGACGAGCAGTACTTC
D gene: TRBD2; clone size: -; J gene: TRBJ2-7; CDR3 length: 15; V gene: TRBV27; CDR3 protein: CASSTIGLASKEQYF; CDR3 DNA: TGTGCCAGCAGCACAATAGGACTAGCTTCGAAAGAGCAGTACTTC
D gene: -; clone size: once; J gene: TRBJ1-1; CDR3 length: 12; V gene: TRBV7-6; CDR3 protein: CASSPGGPQAFF; CDR3 DNA: TGTGCCAGCAGCCCCGGGGGACCCCAAGCTTTCTTT
D gene: TRBD2; clone size: -; J gene: TRBJ2-1; CDR3 length: 16; V gene: TRBV12-5; CDR3 protein: CASGLVLAGGPNEQFF; CDR3 DNA: TGTGCTAGTGGTTTGGTACTGGCGGGAGGGCCCAATGAGCAGTTCTTC
D gene: TRBD2; clone size: few; J gene: TRBJ2-4; CDR3 length: 17; V gene: TRBV5-1; CDR3 protein: CASSLVSGSSAKNIQYF; CDR3 DNA: TGCGCCAGCAGCTTGGTCAGCGGGAGTTCGGCCAAAAACATTCAGTACTTC
D gene: TRBD2; clone size: -; J gene: TRBJ2-3; CDR3 length: 14; V gene: TRBV7-9; CDR3 protein: CASSPSGRADTQYF; CDR3 DNA: TGTGCCAGCAGCCCAAGCGGGAGGGCAGATACGCAGTATTTT
D gene: TRBD1; clone size: -; J gene: TRBJ2-3; CDR3 length: 14; V gene: TRBV29-1; CDR3 protein: CSGDSSTATDTQYF; CDR3 DNA: TGCAGCGGGGACAGTTCCACTGCCACAGATACGCAGTATTTT
D gene: TRBD2; clone size: -; J gene: TRBJ2-1; CDR3 length: 15; V gene: TRBV30; CDR3 protein: CAWRKRASGRSEQFF; CDR3 DNA: TGTGCCTGGAGGAAGAGGGCTAGCGGGAGGTCTGAGCAGTTCTTC
D gene: TRBD2; clone size: -; J gene: TRBJ2-1; CDR3 length: 16; V gene: TRBV14; CDR3 protein: CASSKGLAGGNNEQFF; CDR3 DNA: TGTGCCAGCAGCAAAGGGCTAGCGGGAGGGAACAATGAGCAGTTCTTC
D gene: TRBD1; clone size: few; J gene: TRBJ1-1; CDR3 length: 14; V gene: TRBV6-5; CDR3 protein: CASTINTGDTEAFF; CDR3 DNA: TGTGCCAGCACCATTAACACAGGGGACACTGAAGCTTTCTTT
D gene: -; clone size: -; J gene: TRBJ2-7; CDR3 length: 14; V gene: TRBV5-1; CDR3 protein: CASSSPTGPYEQYF; CDR3 DNA: TGCGCCAGCAGCTCTCCGACAGGACCCTACGAGCAGTACTTC
D gene: -; clone size: few; J gene: TRBJ2-1; CDR3 length: 16; V gene: TRBV7-8; CDR3 protein: CASSSGLADPYNEQFF; CDR3 DNA: TGTGCCAGCTCAAGCGGCTTAGCAGACCCCTACAATGAGCAGTTCTTC
D gene: TRBD1; clone size: few; J gene: TRBJ1-1; CDR3 length: 16; V gene: TRBV19; CDR3 protein: CASSNHPGQGDTEAFF; CDR3 DNA: TGTGCCAGTAGCAATCATCCGGGACAGGGTGACACTGAAGCTTTCTTT
D gene: -; clone size: -; J gene: TRBJ2-5; CDR3 length: 15; V gene: TRBV27; CDR3 protein: CASSPQRAYKETQYF; CDR3 DNA: TGTGCCAGCAGTCCCCAGAGGGCGTATAAAGAGACCCAGTACTTC
D gene: -; clone size: -; J gene: TRBJ2-1; CDR3 length: 15; V gene: TRBV10-3; CDR3 protein: CAISDRGQTPNEQFF; CDR3 DNA: TGTGCCATCAGTGATCGAGGCCAGACCCCCAATGAGCAGTTCTTC
D gene: -; clone size: -; J gene: TRBJ2-2; CDR3 length: 13; V gene: TRBV30; CDR3 protein: CAWRPQGTGELFF; CDR3 DNA: TGTGCCTGGAGGCCACAGGGAACCGGGGAGCTGTTTTTT
D gene: TRBD1; clone size: -; J gene: TRBJ1-1; CDR3 length: 17; V gene: TRBV7-9; CDR3 protein: CASSSHFSTGDTTEAFF; CDR3 DNA: TGTGCCAGCAGCTCCCACTTCTCGACAGGGGATACGACTGAAGCTTTCTTT
D gene: -; clone size: -; J gene: TRBJ1-1; CDR3 length: 13; V gene: TRBV30; CDR3 protein: CAWRVKLNTEAFF; CDR3 DNA: TGTGCCTGGAGGGTCAAGCTGAACACTGAAGCTTTCTTT
D gene: -; clone size: few; J gene: TRBJ1-4; CDR3 length: 11; V gene: TRBV20-1; CDR3 protein: CSAGQNEKLFF; CDR3 DNA: TGCAGTGCCGGACAGAATGAAAAACTGTTTTTT
D gene: TRBD2; clone size: -; J gene: TRBJ2-3; CDR3 length: 15; V gene: TRBV19; CDR3 protein: CASTSTGLWEGTQYF; CDR3 DNA: TGTGCCAGTACATCAACGGGACTATGGGAGGGTACGCAGTATTTT
D gene: TRBD2; clone size: -; J gene: TRBJ2-1; CDR3 length: 15; V gene: TRBV7-3; CDR3 protein: CASSKRLAGYNEQFF; CDR3 DNA: TGTGCCAGCAGCAAAAGACTAGCGGGCTACAATGAGCAGTTCTTC
D gene: -; clone size: -; J gene: TRBJ2-1; CDR3 length: 18; V gene: TRBV15; CDR3 protein: CATSREGGAATRYNEQFF; CDR3 DNA: TGTGCCACCAGCAGAGAAGGGGGAGCGGCCACCAGATACAATGAGCAGTTCTTC
D gene: -; clone size: -; J gene: TRBJ2-7; CDR3 length: 14; V gene: TRBV19; CDR3 protein: CASSIQGGPYEQYF; CDR3 DNA: TGTGCCAGTAGTATCCAGGGAGGACCCTACGAGCAGTACTTC
D gene: -; clone size: few; J gene: TRBJ2-1; CDR3 length: 13; V gene: TRBV10-3; CDR3 protein: CAISEGNLNEQFF; CDR3 DNA: TGTGCCATCAGTGAGGGCAACCTCAATGAGCAGTTCTTC
D gene: -; clone size: -; J gene: TRBJ1-5; CDR3 length: 13; V gene: TRBV29-1; CDR3 protein: CSVLALAGGPQHF; CDR3 DNA: TGCAGCGTTCTAGCACTCGCCGGTGGGCCCCAGCATTTT
D gene: TRBD1; clone size: -; J gene: TRBJ1-5; CDR3 length: 17; V gene: TRBV29-1; CDR3 protein: CSVVVGTGNIGNQPQHF; CDR3 DNA: TGCAGCGTTGTGGTAGGGACAGGGAATATCGGCAATCAGCCCCAGCATTTT
D gene: -; clone size: few; J gene: TRBJ2-7; CDR3 length: 12; V gene: TRBV5-1; CDR3 protein: CASWDTGYEQYF; CDR3 DNA: TGCGCCAGTTGGGACACGGGGTACGAGCAGTACTTC
D gene: TRBD2; clone size: -; J gene: TRBJ2-1; CDR3 length: 14; V gene: TRBV7-8; CDR3 protein: CASSLGGRLSEQFF; CDR3 DNA: TGTGCCAGCAGCTTGGGCGGGAGGTTATCTGAGCAGTTCTTC
D gene: -; clone size: few; J gene: TRBJ2-2; CDR3 length: 15; V gene: TRBV5-1; CDR3 protein: CASSARASNTGELFF; CDR3 DNA: TGCGCCAGCAGCGCCAGGGCCTCGAACACCGGGGAGCTGTTTTTT
D gene: -; clone size: few; J gene: TRBJ2-3; CDR3 length: 14; V gene: TRBV5-1; CDR3 protein: CASSLMGGTDTQYF; CDR3 DNA: TGCGCCAGCAGCTTGATGGGCGGCACAGATACGCAGTATTTT
D gene: -; clone size: -; J gene: TRBJ2-4; CDR3 length: 11; V gene: TRBV20-1; CDR3 protein: CSAKEGDIQYF; CDR3 DNA: TGCAGTGCCAAAGAGGGGGACATTCAGTACTTC
D gene: TRBD2; clone size: few; J gene: TRBJ2-5; CDR3 length: 16; V gene: TRBV30; CDR3 protein: CAWSEGLAGGGETQYF; CDR3 DNA: TGTGCCTGGAGTGAGGGACTAGCGGGAGGGGGAGAGACCCAGTACTTC
D gene: TRBD1; clone size: few; J gene: TRBJ2-7; CDR3 length: 15; V gene: TRBV5-1; CDR3 protein: CASRLSGTGRSEQYF; CDR3 DNA: TGCGCCAGCAGGTTGTCCGGGACAGGGAGGTCCGAGCAGTACTTC
D gene: -; clone size: few; J gene: TRBJ2-5; CDR3 length: 12; V gene: TRBV5-1; CDR3 protein: CASSRTAETQYF; CDR3 DNA: TGCGCCAGCAGTCGGACAGCGGAGACCCAGTACTTC
D gene: TRBD1; clone size: few; J gene: TRBJ1-2; CDR3 length: 12; V gene: TRBV28; CDR3 protein: CASSRGIYGYTF; CDR3 DNA: TGTGCCAGCAGCAGGGGGATCTATGGCTACACCTTC
D gene: TRBD2; clone size: -; J gene: TRBJ2-7; CDR3 length: 14; V gene: TRBV5-1; CDR3 protein: CASSLLAVSYEQYF; CDR3 DNA: TGCGCCAGCAGCTTGCTAGCGGTTTCCTACGAGCAGTACTTC
D gene: TRBD2; clone size: few; J gene: TRBJ2-1; CDR3 length: 14; V gene: TRBV7-3; CDR3 protein: CASSLAGAYNEQFF; CDR3 DNA: TGTGCCAGCAGCTTAGCGGGAGCCTACAATGAGCAGTTCTTC
D gene: -; clone size: few; J gene: TRBJ2-7; CDR3 length: 13; V gene: TRBV18; CDR3 protein: CASSPPGAYEQYF; CDR3 DNA: TGTGCCAGCTCACCCCCCGGGGCCTACGAGCAGTACTTC
D gene: -; clone size: -; J gene: TRBJ2-7; CDR3 length: 16; V gene: TRBV30; CDR3 protein: CAWSLGSSRDNYEQYF; CDR3 DNA: TGTGCCTGGAGTCTAGGGTCCAGCAGGGACAACTACGAGCAGTACTTC
D gene: -; clone size: -; J gene: TRBJ1-1; CDR3 length: 15; V gene: TRBV4-1; CDR3 protein: CASSPQTGKNTEAFF; CDR3 DNA: TGCGCCAGCAGCCCCCAAACAGGAAAGAACACTGAAGCTTTCTTT